A single sample gave rise to the 11 T cell receptor beta chains below, sequenced in a study of long-term antiretroviral therapy in people with HIV. The assay, immunoSEQ v3.0, was run at survey level. Some clones are missing from TCRdb's copy, which holds only in-frame ones; the method was immunoSEQ multiplex PCR. The data show 15,000 to 20,000 clones, 79% seen once. Here the sequenced sample was unsorted PBMCs, taken at the start of antiretroviral therapy, before treatment. The receptors shown here come from a man aged 18 to 35 with HIV.

The chain recombines TRBV27 with TRBJ2-3; D gene uncertain. Germline V gene data show CDR1 as MNHEY and CDR2 as SMNVEV (reference sequence). CDR3 length: 12 amino acids. Trimming cost V 3 bases and J 4 bases, with 5 bases left between them. In nucleotides, the CDR3 is TGTGCCAGCAGTTTCGGCGCAGATACGCAGTATTTT. Translation gives CASSFGADTQYF.

The chain is built from TRBV18 and TRBJ2-7; no firm D call. Trimming took 5 bases from V and 4 from J, leaving 9 bases between them. The germline V gene encodes CDR1 KGHSH and CDR2 LQKENI. The CDR3 has 12 amino acids. CDR3 sequence: CASSSDLYEQYF. In nucleotides, the CDR3 is TGTGCCAGCTCATCTGACCTATACGAGCAGTACTTC.

CDR3 amino acids: CASSPRDEQYF. For the CDR3, the DNA is TGCGCCAGCAGTCCCAGAGACGAGCAGTACTTC. The rearrangement uses TRBV23-1 and TRBJ2-7; D unresolved. TRBV23-1 belongs to the ORF category, with a function that is uncertain. The CDR3 consists of 11 residues. Deletions cut 4 bases from V and 5 bases from J, with 6 bases between.

V is TRBV9 and J is TRBJ2-3; 7 bases line up with TRBD2. Germline loops: CDR1 SGDLS, CDR2 YYNGEE. V lost 4 bases, J lost 3 bases, and 8 bases stayed unmatched. The CDR3 length is 15 residues. The CDR3: CASSFSGGRTDTQYF. CDR3 nucleotides: TGTGCCAGCAGCTTTAGTGGCGGGAGAACAGATACGCAGTATTTT.

This chain uses TRBV29-1 with TRBJ1-2; the D gene is possibly TRBD1 (6 bases). Germline CDR1 SQVTM, CDR2 ANQGSEA. This CDR3 contains 12 residues. The V end was cut by 7 bases, the J end by 8 bases, with 17 bases between. The CDR3 loop is CSAGGTSDGYTF. The DNA for the CDR3 is TGCAGCGCCGGAGGGACATCTGACGGCTACACCTTC.

The chain links TRBV5-4 to TRBJ2-2; 8 bases line up with TRBD1. CDR1 and CDR2 (germline): SGHNT, YYREEE (reference sequence). The CDR3 contains 16 residues. Trimming removed 0 bases from V and 2 bases from J; junction bases left unmatched: 3. The CDR3 loop reads CASSLGQGRNTGELFF. CDR3 DNA: TGTGCCAGCAGCTTGGGACAGGGGCGAAACACCGGGGAGCTGTTTTTT.

This clone was seen only once. The V gene is TRBV7-9, the J gene TRBJ2-3, with 7 bases aligning to TRBD2. The V gene end was trimmed by 5 bases and the J gene end by 2 bases; junction bases not matched to a gene: 7. The CDR3 extends over 15 amino acids. Germline V CDR1 and CDR2: SEHNR, FQNEAQ (reference sequence). In DNA form, the CDR3 reads TGTGCCAGCAGCGCGTGGGGGGGAGACACAGATACGCAGTATTTT. As protein: CASSAWGGDTDTQYF.

J is TRBJ2-1 and V is TRBV27; tentatively, D is TRBD2 (5 bases). Germline V gives CDR1 MNHEY, CDR2 SMNVEV (reference sequence). V shed 2 bases and J shed 3 bases, with 11 bases lying between them. CDR3 length equals 15 residues. CDR3 sequence reads: CASSLMGEGYNEQFF. In DNA form, the CDR3 reads TGTGCCAGCAGTTTAATGGGAGAGGGCTACAATGAGCAGTTCTTC.

V gene TRBV6-1 combines with J gene TRBJ2-2; D remains ambiguous. Trimming shortened V by 5 bases and J by 0 bases, and 10 bases separated the two germline ends. Germline V lookup: CDR1 MNHNS, CDR2 SASEGT. The CDR3 runs to 15 residues. CDR3 nucleotide sequence: TGTGCCAGCAGTATTAGCAGGACGAACACCGGGGAGCTGTTTTTT. This encodes CASSISRTNTGELFF.

The chain carries TRBV5-1 and TRBJ2-1; possibly TRBD1 for D (5 bases). Germline V lookup: CDR1 SGHRS, CDR2 YFSETQ. The CDR3 length is 17 residues. V was trimmed by 0 bases and J by 0 bases, leaving 13 bases between them. The CDR3 sequence: CASSLVSGPSSYNEQFF. The CDR3 bases are TGCGCCAGCAGCTTGGTCTCAGGGCCAAGCTCCTACAATGAGCAGTTCTTC.

The chain joins TRBV5-8 to TRBJ1-5; a possible D gene is TRBD1 (5 bases). This CDR3 has 13 amino acids. Germline-derived CDR1 and CDR2 are SGHTS and YDEGEE. V gave up 4 bases and J gave up 4 bases, with 9 bases separating them. CDR3 amino acids: CASSTGQNQPQHF. The CDR3 DNA is TGTGCCAGCAGCACGGGGCAGAATCAGCCCCAGCATTTT.